The next 25 T cell receptor beta chains were all read from a single sample in a study of T-cell memory formation after mild COVID-19. TCRdb ran MiXCR on the 5' RACE reads and lists one entry per CDR3 protein. The sample includes about 210,000 distinct CDR3 sequences, under 30% of them seen just once. The sample comprised PBMCs or a T cell subset sorted from them (not recorded which). The source of these receptors is an adult woman who had mild COVID-19 (a few samples of this study predate the infection). Cell type and time point are not known.

This clonotype was detected ten times or more. This chain uses TRBV15 with TRBJ2-5, with TRBD2 matching 7 bases. Trimming removed 7 bases from V and 0 bases from J; junction bases left unmatched: 5. Germline CDR1 LNHNV, CDR2 YYDKDF (reference sequence). This CDR3 comprises 14 residues. The CDR3 loop is CATNSRGYQETQYF. The CDR3, as DNA: TGTGCCACCAACTCGCGGGGGTACCAAGAGACCCAGTACTTC.

The chain uses TRBV5-5 and TRBJ2-1; perhaps TRBD2 as D (5 bases). This CDR3 is built from 15 residues. From germline, CDR1 is SGHKS and CDR2 YYEKEE (reference sequence). V was trimmed by 0 bases and J by 6 bases, leaving 13 bases between them. The DNA for the CDR3 is TGTGCCAGCAGCTTGGAACTAGGTGGAGTCAATGAGCAGTTCTTC. Its protein is CASSLELGGVNEQFF.

The V gene is TRBV2, the J gene TRBJ1-2; a weak D match, TRBD1 (6 bases). Between the trimmed V and J ends, which lost 5 bases and 0 bases, there was a span of 25 bases. Germline V gene data show CDR1 as SNHLY and CDR2 as FYNNEI. The CDR3 has 19 residues. The CDR3 DNA is TGTGCCAGCAGTCCACAGGCCTGGACAGTGGCCTCTTCTAACTATGGCTACACCTTC. Amino acids: CASSPQAWTVASSNYGYTF. The entire variable domain, with the rest obtained from reference TRBV2 and TRBJ1-2, is as follows: EPEVTQTPSHQVTQMGQEVILRCVPISNHLYFYWYRQILGQKVEFLVSFYNNEISEKSEIFDDQFSVERPDGSNFTLKIRSTKLEDSAMYFCASSPQAWTVASSNYGYTFGSGTRLTVV.

This clonotype showed up just a few times. This chain connects TRBV7-9 to TRBJ2-5; D might be TRBD2 (5 bases). Trimming left V 1 base short and J 5 bases short, with 14 bases between. The CDR3 spans 15 residues. Germline CDR1 SEHNR, CDR2 FQNEAQ (reference sequence). CDR3: CASSLGAAGEETQYF. The DNA for the CDR3 is TGTGCCAGCAGCTTAGGCGCGGCCGGGGAGGAGACCCAGTACTTC.

There are many counts of this clonotype. The chain joins TRBV25-1 to TRBJ2-4; the D is unclear. The ends were cut back, 5 bases at V and 0 bases at J, with 8 bases in the middle. The CDR3 is made up of 14 amino acids. Per germline, CDR1 MGHDK and CDR2 SYGVNS. The CDR3 protein is CASSPGRAKNIQYF. CDR3 nucleotides: TGTGCCAGCAGTCCCGGCCGAGCCAAAAACATTCAGTACTTC.

The J gene is TRBJ2-1, the V gene TRBV7-9; 7 bases align to TRBD2. The junction had 2 bases not matched to a gene; V was cut back by 1 base and J by 8 bases. Germline loops: CDR1 SEHNR, CDR2 FQNEAQ (reference sequence). This CDR3 has 13 amino acids. CDR3 coding DNA: TGTGCCAGCAGCTTAGTTCGGGAGGATGAGCAGTTCTTC. Its protein is CASSLVREDEQFF.

The table lists this clonotype with many counts. This chain links TRBV7-6 with TRBJ2-7; D remains unclear. There are 15 residues in the CDR3. Germline V gene lookup returns CDR1 SGHVS and CDR2 FNYEAQ. The V end was cut by 5 bases, the J end by 0 bases, with 14 bases between. The CDR3 coding sequence is TGTGCCAGCAGCCCATCGGCCCTAAGCTCCTACGAGCAGTACTTC. Translating gives CASSPSALSSYEQYF.

This clonotype has only a few counts. The CDR3 loop is CASSLPLGPYNEQFF. CDR3 nucleotide sequence: TGCGCCAGCAGCTTACCCCTTGGGCCCTACAATGAGCAGTTCTTC. The chain couples TRBV5-1 to TRBJ2-1; D is undetermined. CDR3 length: 15 residues. In germline, CDR1 is SGHRS, CDR2 YFSETQ. Trimming shortened V by 2 bases and J by 2 bases, and 11 bases separated the two germline ends.

The table lists this clonotype with a few counts. The chain couples TRBV14 to TRBJ2-5; no clear D gene. This CDR3 has 15 amino acids. Germline V gene data show CDR1 as SGHDN and CDR2 as FVKESK. Trimming took off 1 base at V and 5 bases at J, with 14 bases between the two ends. The CDR3 DNA is TGTGCCAGCAGCCAAGGGCGATTAACAGCCGAGACCCAGTACTTC. Translation gives CASSQGRLTAETQYF.

This clonotype occurred a few times. The chain is built from TRBV7-2 and TRBJ1-1; TRBD1 aligns across 9 bases. There are 14 residues in the CDR3. Per the germline V gene, CDR1 is SGHTA and CDR2 is FQGNSA. The J segment lost 4 bases and the V segment lost 5 bases, leaving 5 bases of the junction unmatched. The CDR3 sequence: CASSRDRGGTEAFF. DNA of the CDR3: TGTGCCAGCAGCCGAGACAGGGGGGGCACTGAAGCTTTCTTT.

This clonotype was detected only once. The chain links TRBV7-2 to TRBJ1-1, with 7 nucleotides matching TRBD1. Germline V CDR1 and CDR2: SGHTA, FQGNSA. The CDR3 has 16 amino acids. V trimming: 1 base; J trimming: 5 bases; junction bases outside the gene matches: 10. The CDR3 coding sequence is TGTGCCAGCAGCTTAGAGGCAGGGGGTATCGGGACTGAAGCTTTCTTT. Translating it yields CASSLEAGGIGTEAFF.

This clonotype was observed a handful of times. The chain recombines TRBV4-2 with TRBJ1-1; D is unclear. CDR3 length: 16 amino acids. Germline V gene data show CDR1 as LGHNA and CDR2 as YNFKEQ. V gave up 1 base and J gave up 0 bases, with 12 bases separating them. The CDR3 protein is CASSQVSERLNTEAFF. The CDR3 coding sequence is TGTGCCAGCAGCCAAGTAAGTGAACGACTGAACACTGAAGCTTTCTTT.

Worth noting for this clonotype: It may be a read error: a sequence one base away is much more abundant. This rearrangement joins TRBV5-1 to TRBJ2-7, with D possibly TRBD2 on 7 matching bases. CDR3 size: 12 residues. Germline CDR1 reads SGHRS; CDR2 reads YFSETQ. Trimming removed 3 bases from V and 5 bases from J, with 9 bases in between. The chain's CDR3 is CASSYGGHEQYF. CDR3 nucleotide sequence: TGCGCCAGCAGCTACGGGGGGCACGAGCAGTACTTC.

This chain connects TRBV4-1 to TRBJ2-7; possibly TRBD2 for D (7 bases). V lost 4 bases and J 3 bases, leaving 13 bases between the germline ends. The CDR3 is 14 residues long. CDR1 and CDR2 (germline): MGHRA, YSYEKL. The CDR3 loop reads CASSPAGHLYEQYF. CDR3 coding DNA: TGCGCCAGCAGCCCAGCGGGACATCTCTACGAGCAGTACTTC.

This clonotype was counted only a few times. The chain recombines TRBV7-8 with TRBJ1-5; possible D gene TRBD1, 5 bases. This CDR3 spans 16 amino acids. V lost 0 bases, J lost 2 bases, and 11 bases lay in between. Germline values: CDR1 SGHVS, CDR2 FQNEAQ. The CDR3 loop reads CASSLAGRGGNQPQHF. CDR3 nucleotide sequence: TGTGCCAGCAGCTTAGCTGGGAGGGGAGGCAATCAGCCCCAGCATTTT.

This clonotype has just one count. The rearrangement links TRBV2 to TRBJ2-3; 14 bases align to TRBD2. The germline CDR1 and CDR2 sequences are SNHLY and FYNNEI. Losses at the gene ends were 1 base for V and 10 bases for J; bases not matched to a gene: 7. CDR3 size: 16 residues. CDR3 protein: CASSEGPGLAGVSQYF. In DNA form, the CDR3 reads TGTGCCAGCAGTGAAGGACCGGGACTAGCGGGAGTTTCGCAGTATTTT.

A single count supports this clonotype. This chain connects TRBV10-3 to TRBJ2-7, with 11 bases aligning to TRBD1. CDR1 is ENHRY and CDR2 is SYGVKD in the germline V gene. The V and J ends lost 2 bases and 3 bases, in that order; junction bases with no gene match: 9. This CDR3 contains 17 residues. Here the CDR3 reads CAISEPETGTGGYEQYF. CDR3 coding DNA: TGTGCCATCAGTGAGCCTGAGACCGGGACAGGGGGCTACGAGCAGTACTTC.

V and J are TRBV7-8 and TRBJ2-7, with D perhaps TRBD1 (6 bases). The CDR3 totals 13 residues. Per the germline V gene, CDR1 is SGHVS and CDR2 is FQNEAQ. V was shortened by 4 bases and J by 1 base, with 8 bases between the two germline ends. CDR3 DNA: TGTGCCAGCAGCTACAGGGAGTCCTACGAGCAGTACTTC. Protein sequence: CASSYRESYEQYF.

CDR3 loop: CASSQGRGQGLWDEQFF. The CDR3 nucleotides are TGTGCCAGCAGCCAAGGTCGGGGACAGGGGCTCTGGGATGAGCAGTTCTTC. V is TRBV3-1 and J is TRBJ2-1; 10 bases align to TRBD1. Germline V lookup: CDR1 LGHDT, CDR2 YNNKEL (reference sequence). The V gene end was trimmed by 1 base and the J gene end by 8 bases; junction bases not matched to a gene: 11. This CDR3 region has 17 residues.

This clonotype was seen more than once but under ten times. The gene calls are TRBV4-2 and TRBJ2-1; 7 bases match TRBD2. This CDR3 spans 14 amino acids. V shed 4 bases, J shed 5 bases, and the junction held 5 bases outside the gene matches. CDR1 and CDR2 from the germline V gene are LGHNA and YNFKEQ. The CDR3 spells CASSPDAGDNEQFF. The CDR3 DNA reads as TGTGCCAGCAGCCCCGATGCGGGAGACAATGAGCAGTTCTTC.

This clonotype was picked up a small number of times. In nucleotides, the CDR3 is TGCAGTGCTAGGAGAGGGCCGAGCACAGATACGCAGTATTTT. Translated, it gives CSARRGPSTDTQYF. This chain links TRBV20-1 with TRBJ2-3, with D maybe TRBD2 (5 bases). CDR1 is DFQATT and CDR2 is SNEGSKA in the germline V gene (reference sequence). Trimming pared 3 bases from V and 0 bases from J, leaving 10 bases between. The CDR3 contains 14 residues.

V is TRBV6-2 or TRBV6-3 and J is TRBJ1-1; tentative D call: TRBD1 (5 bases). Trimming removed 8 bases at V and 1 base at J, with 17 bases between. CDR1 MNHEY and CDR2 SVGEGT come from the germline V gene. The CDR3 spans 15 residues. The CDR3 DNA sequence: TGTGCCAGCGTCAAGGAGACAGCTGAGAACACTGAAGCTTTCTTT. The encoded protein is CASVKETAENTEAFF.

This clonotype was counted between two and nine times. The chain joins TRBV25-1 to TRBJ2-1; tentatively, D is TRBD2 (5 bases). The CDR3 sequence is 11 residues long. The V and J ends lost 7 bases and 6 bases respectively, with 7 bases between them. Germline values: CDR1 MGHDK, CDR2 SYGVNS. The DNA of the CDR3 is TGTGCCAGCAATGAGGGCAATGAGCAGTTCTTC. This encodes CASNEGNEQFF.

The genes are TRBV7-6 and TRBJ2-5; TRBD1 might be the D (5 bases). The V gene lost 5 bases and the J gene lost 1 base, with 11 bases spanning the gap. This CDR3 has 14 residues. Germline V gene lookup returns CDR1 SGHVS and CDR2 FNYEAQ. CDR3 residues: CASSNTGAQETQYF. CDR3 in DNA: TGTGCCAGCAGCAACACAGGAGCCCAAGAGACCCAGTACTTC.

This clonotype was detected only a few times. The rearrangement joins TRBV4-1 to TRBJ2-7; D remains ambiguous. This CDR3 contains 14 residues. V lost 4 bases and J lost 6, with 16 bases in between. CDR1 is MGHRA, CDR2 YSYEKL, per germline. CDR3: CASSLSKALGEQYF. The CDR3 nucleotides read TGCGCCAGCAGCCTAAGTAAGGCGCTAGGCGAGCAGTACTTC.